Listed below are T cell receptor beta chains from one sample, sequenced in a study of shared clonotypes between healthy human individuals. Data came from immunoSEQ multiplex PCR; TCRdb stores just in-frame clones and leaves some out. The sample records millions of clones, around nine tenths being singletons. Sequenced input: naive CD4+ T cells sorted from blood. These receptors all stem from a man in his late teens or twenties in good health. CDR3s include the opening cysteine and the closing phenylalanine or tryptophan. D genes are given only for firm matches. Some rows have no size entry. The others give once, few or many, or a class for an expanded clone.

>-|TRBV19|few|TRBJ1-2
CASSPTGRGDYGYTF
TGTGCCAGTTCCCCTACAGGGCGAGGTGACTATGGCTACACCTTC
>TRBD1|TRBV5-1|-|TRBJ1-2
CASSLAGTGYYGYTF
TGCGCCAGCAGCTTGGCCGGGACAGGGTACTATGGCTACACCTTC
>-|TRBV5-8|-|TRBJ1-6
CASSQESKNSPLHF
TGTGCCAGCAGCCAAGAGTCGAAGAATTCACCCCTCCACTTT
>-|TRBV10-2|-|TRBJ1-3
CASSAPDRNTIYF
TGCGCCAGCAGTGCCCCAGATAGAAACACCATATATTTT
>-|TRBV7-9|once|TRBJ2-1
CASSLRDFADHEQFF
TGTGCCAGCAGCCTTAGGGACTTTGCGGACCATGAGCAGTTCTTC
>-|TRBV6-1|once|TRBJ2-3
CASSDPPPGTQYF
TGTGCCAGCAGTGATCCGCCCCCTGGCACGCAGTATTTT
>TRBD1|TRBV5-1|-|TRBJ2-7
CASSLGDSSPTSYEQYF
TGCGCCAGCAGCTTGGGGGACAGCTCCCCGACATCCTACGAGCAGTACTTC
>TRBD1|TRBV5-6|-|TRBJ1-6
CASSFLLTGGNSPLHF
TGTGCCAGCAGCTTTCTCTTAACAGGGGGGAATTCACCCCTCCACTTT
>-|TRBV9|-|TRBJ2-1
CASSPDRQSSQFF
TGTGCCAGCAGCCCGGACAGACAATCCTCCCAGTTCTTC
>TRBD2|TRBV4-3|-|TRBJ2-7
CASSQVAGATYEQYF
TGCGCCAGCAGCCAAGTGGCGGGAGCAACCTACGAGCAGTACTTC
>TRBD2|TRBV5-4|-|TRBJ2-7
CASSRGLAGLTSEARYEQYF
TGTGCCAGCAGCAGGGGACTAGCGGGGTTGACGAGTGAGGCCCGCTACGAGCAGTACTTC
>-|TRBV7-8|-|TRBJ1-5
CASSPGEISNQPQHF
TGTGCCAGCAGCCCCGGGGAGATTAGCAATCAGCCCCAGCATTTT
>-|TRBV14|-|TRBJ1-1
CASSQGGGVTMNTEAFF
TGTGCCAGCAGCCAAGGGGGAGGGGTCACCATGAACACTGAAGCTTTCTTT